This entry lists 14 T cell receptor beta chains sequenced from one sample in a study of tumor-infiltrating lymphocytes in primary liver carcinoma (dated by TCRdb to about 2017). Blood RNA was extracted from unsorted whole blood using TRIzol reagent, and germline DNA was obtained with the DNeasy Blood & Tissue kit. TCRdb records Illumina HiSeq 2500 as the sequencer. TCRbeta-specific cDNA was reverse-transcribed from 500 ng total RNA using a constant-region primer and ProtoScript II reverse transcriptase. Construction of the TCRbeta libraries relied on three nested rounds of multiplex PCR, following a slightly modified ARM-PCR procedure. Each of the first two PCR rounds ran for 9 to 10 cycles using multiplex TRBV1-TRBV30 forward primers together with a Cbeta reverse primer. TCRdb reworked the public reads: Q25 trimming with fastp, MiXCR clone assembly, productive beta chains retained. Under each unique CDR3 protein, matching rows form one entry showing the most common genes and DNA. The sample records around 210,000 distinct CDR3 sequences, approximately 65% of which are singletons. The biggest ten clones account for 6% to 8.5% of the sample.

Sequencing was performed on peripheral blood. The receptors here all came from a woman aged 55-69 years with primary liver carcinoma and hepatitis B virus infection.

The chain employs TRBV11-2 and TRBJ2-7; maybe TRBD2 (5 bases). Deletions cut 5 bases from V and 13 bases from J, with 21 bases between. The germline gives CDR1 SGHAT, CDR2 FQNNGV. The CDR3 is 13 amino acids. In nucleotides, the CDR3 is TGTGCCAGCAGCCTTACTAGGTTCTACGAGTACTACTTC. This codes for CASSLTRFYEYYF.

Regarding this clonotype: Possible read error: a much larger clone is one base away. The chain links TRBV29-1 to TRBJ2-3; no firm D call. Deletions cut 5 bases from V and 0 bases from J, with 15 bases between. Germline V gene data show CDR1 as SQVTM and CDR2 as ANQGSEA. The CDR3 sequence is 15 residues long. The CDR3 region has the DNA TGCAGCGTTACCTACAGTGCTAGAAGCACAGATACGCAGTATTTT. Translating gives CSVTYSARSTDTQYF.

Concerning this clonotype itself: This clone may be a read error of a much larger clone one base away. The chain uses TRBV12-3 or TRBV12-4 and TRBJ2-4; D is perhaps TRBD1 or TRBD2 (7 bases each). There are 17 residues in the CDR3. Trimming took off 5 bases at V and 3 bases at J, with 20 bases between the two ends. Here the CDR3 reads CASSTQGTNGRKNIQYF. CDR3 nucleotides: TGTGCCAGCAGTACACAGGGGACTAATGGTCGCAAAAACATTCAGTACTTC.

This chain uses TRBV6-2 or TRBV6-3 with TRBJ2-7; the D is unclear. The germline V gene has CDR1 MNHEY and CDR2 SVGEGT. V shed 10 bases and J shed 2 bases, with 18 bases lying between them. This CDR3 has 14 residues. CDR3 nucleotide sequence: TGTGCCAACAGCTATTCCCTGGGCCCCTACGAGCAGTACTTC. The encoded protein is CANSYSLGPYEQYF.

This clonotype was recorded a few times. CDR3 sequence (DNA): TGTGCCAGCAGTAGCGGGAGGAAGAGGTCCTACGAGCAGTACTTC. This gives the protein CASSSGRKRSYEQYF. The chain uses TRBV28 and TRBJ2-7; 9 nucleotides align to TRBD2. From germline, CDR1 is MDHEN and CDR2 SYDVKM. The CDR3 sequence is 15 residues long. The ends lost 5 bases at V and 1 base at J; junction bases unmatched: 6.

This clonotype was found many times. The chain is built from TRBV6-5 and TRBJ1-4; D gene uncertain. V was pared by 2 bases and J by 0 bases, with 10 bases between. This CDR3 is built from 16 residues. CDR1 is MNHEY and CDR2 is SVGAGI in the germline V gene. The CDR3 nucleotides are TGTGCCAGCAGTTACGGGCCACCCGCAACTAATGAAAAACTGTTTTTT. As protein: CASSYGPPATNEKLFF.

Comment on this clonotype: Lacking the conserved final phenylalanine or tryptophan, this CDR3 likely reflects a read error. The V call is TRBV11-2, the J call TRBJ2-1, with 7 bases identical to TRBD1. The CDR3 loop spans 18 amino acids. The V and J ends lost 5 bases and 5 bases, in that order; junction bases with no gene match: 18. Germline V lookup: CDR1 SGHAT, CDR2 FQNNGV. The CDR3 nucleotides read TGTGCCAGCAGCCCCGAGGACAGGAAGGGATGGCAACACAATGAGCAGTTCTAC. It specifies CASSPEDRKGWQHNEQFY.

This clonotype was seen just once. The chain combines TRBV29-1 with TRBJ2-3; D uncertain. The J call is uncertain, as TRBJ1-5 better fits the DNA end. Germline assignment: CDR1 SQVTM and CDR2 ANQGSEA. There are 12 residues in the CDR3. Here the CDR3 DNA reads TGCAGCGTGCAGGAGCGCACAGATACGCAGCATTTT. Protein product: CSVQERTDTQHF.

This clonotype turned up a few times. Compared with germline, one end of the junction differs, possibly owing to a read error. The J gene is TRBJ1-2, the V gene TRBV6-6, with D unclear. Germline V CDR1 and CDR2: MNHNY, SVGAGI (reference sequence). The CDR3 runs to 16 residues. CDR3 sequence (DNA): TGTGCCAGCAGTAACTCCCCGGAGATTCTTAACTATGGCTACACCTTC. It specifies CASSNSPEILNYGYTF.

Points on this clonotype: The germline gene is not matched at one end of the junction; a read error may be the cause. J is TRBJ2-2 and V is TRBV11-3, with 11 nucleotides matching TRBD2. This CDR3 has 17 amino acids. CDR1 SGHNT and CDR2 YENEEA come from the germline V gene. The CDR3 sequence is CARSLDTSGRMGGELFF. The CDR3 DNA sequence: TGTGCCAGAAGCTTGGATACTAGCGGGAGAATGGGCGGGGAGCTGTTTTTT.

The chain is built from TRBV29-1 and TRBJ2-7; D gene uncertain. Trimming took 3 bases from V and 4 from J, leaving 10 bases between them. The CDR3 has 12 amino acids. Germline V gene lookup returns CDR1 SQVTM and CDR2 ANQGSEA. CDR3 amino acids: CSVEPPGYEQYF. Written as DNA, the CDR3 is TGCAGCGTTGAGCCCCCAGGTTACGAGCAGTACTTC.

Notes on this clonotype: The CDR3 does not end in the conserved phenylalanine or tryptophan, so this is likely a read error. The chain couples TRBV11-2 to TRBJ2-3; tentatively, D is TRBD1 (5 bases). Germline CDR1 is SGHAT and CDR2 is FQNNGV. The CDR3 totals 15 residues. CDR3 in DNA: TGTGCCAGCAGCTTAGTTGTTAGGTCCACAGGTACGCAGTATTCT. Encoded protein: CASSLVVRSTGTQYS.

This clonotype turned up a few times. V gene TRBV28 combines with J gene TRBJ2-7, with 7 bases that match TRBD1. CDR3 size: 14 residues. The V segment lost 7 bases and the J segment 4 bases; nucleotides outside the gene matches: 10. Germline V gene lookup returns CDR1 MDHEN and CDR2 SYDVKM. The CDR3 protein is CASTEGGAGYEQYF. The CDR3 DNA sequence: TGTGCCAGCACTGAAGGGGGCGCAGGTTACGAGCAGTACTTC.

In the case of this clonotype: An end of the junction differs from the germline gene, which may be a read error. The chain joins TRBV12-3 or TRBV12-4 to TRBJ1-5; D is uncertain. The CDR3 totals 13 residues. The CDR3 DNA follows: TGTGCTAGCAGTTTCGGCGTCAATCAGCTCCAGCATTTT. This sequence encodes CASSFGVNQLQHF.